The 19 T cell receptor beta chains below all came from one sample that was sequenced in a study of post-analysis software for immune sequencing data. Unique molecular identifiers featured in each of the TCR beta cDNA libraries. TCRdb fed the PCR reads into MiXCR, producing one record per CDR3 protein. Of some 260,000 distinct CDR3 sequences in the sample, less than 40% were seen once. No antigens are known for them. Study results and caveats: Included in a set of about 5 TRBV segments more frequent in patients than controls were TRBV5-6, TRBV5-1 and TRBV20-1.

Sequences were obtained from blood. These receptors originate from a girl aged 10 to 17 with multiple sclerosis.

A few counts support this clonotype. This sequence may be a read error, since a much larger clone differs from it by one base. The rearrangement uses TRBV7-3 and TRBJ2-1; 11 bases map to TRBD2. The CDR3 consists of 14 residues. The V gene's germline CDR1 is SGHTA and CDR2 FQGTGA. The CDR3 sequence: CANSGSGRANEQFF. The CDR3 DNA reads TGTGCCAACAGCGGTAGCGGGAGGGCAAATGAGCAGTTCTTC.

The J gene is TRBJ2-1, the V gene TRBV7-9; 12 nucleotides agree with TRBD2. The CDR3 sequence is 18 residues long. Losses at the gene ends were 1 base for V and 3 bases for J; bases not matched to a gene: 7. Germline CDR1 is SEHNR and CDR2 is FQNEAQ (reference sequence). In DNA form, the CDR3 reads TGTGCCAGCAGCTTAGGAGACACTAGCGGGGGGCGCTACAATGAGCAGTTCTTC. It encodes CASSLGDTSGGRYNEQFF. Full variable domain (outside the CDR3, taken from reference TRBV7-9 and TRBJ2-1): DTGVSQNPRHKITKRGQNVTFRCDPISEHNRLYWYRQTLGQGPEFLTYFQNEAQLEKSRLLSDRFSAERPKGSFSTLEIQRTEQGDSAMYLCASSLGDTSGGRYNEQFFGPGTRLTVL.

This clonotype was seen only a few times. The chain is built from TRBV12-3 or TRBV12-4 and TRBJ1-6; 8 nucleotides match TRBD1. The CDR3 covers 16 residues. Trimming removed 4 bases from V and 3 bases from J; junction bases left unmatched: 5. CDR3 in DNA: TGTGCCAGCAGTTGGGGACAGGCCTACTATAATTCACCCCTCCACTTT. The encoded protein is CASSWGQAYYNSPLHF.

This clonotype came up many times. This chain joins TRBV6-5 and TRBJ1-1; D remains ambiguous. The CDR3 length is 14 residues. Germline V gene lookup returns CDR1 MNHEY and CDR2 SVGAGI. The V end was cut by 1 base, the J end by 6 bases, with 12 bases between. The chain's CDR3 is CASSYWGSVAEAFF. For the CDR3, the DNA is TGTGCCAGCAGTTACTGGGGTTCGGTCGCTGAAGCTTTCTTT.

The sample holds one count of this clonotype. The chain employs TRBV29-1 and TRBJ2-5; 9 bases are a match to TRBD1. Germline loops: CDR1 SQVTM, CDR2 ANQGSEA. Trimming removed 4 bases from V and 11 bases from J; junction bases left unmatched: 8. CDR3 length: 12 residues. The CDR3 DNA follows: TGCAGCGTTGGACCGGGACAGGGACGGCAGTACTTC. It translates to CSVGPGQGRQYF.

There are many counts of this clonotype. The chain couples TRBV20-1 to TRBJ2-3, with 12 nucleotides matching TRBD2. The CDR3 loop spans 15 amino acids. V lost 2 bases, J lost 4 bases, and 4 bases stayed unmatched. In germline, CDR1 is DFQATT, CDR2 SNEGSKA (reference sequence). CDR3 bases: TGCAGTGCTAGAATACTAGCGGGAGGCCCAGATACGCAGTATTTT. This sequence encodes CSARILAGGPDTQYF.

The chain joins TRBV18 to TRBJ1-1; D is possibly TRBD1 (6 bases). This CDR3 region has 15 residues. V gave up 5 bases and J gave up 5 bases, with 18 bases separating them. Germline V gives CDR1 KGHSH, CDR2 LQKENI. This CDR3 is CASSTQQGLGTEAFF. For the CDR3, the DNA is TGTGCCAGCTCAACCCAACAGGGCCTGGGGACTGAAGCTTTCTTT.

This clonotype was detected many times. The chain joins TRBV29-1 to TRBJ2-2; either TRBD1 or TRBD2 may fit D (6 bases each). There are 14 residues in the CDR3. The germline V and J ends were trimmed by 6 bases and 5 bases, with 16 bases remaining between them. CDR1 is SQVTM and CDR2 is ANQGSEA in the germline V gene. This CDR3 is CSVVVGGWTGELFF. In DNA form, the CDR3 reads TGCAGCGTAGTCGTGGGGGGCTGGACCGGGGAGCTGTTTTTT.

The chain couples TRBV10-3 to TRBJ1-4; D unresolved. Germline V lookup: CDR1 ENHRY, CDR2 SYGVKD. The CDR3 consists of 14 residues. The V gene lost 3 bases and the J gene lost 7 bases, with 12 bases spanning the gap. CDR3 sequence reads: CAISDGRLREKLFF. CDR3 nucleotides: TGTGCCATCAGTGACGGGAGGCTACGTGAAAAACTGTTTTTT.

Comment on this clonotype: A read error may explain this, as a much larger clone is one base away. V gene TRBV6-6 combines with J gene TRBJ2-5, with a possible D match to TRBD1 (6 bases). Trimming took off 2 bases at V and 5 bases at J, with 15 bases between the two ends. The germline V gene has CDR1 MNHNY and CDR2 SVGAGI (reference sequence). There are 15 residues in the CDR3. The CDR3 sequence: CASSYHRTALETQYF. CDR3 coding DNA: TGTGCCAGCAGTTACCATCGGACAGCCCTTGAGACCCAGTACTTC.

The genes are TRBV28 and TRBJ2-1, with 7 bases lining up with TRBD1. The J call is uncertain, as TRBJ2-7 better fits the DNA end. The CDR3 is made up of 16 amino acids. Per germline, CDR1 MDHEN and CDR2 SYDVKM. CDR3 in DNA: TGTGCCAGCAGTTTCACCGACAGGGCCGCCTACAATGAGCAGTACTTC. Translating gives CASSFTDRAAYNEQYF.

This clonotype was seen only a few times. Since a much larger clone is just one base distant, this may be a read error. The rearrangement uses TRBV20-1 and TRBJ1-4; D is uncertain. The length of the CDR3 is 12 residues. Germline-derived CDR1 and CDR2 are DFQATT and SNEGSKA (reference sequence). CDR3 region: CSARGPSEKRFF. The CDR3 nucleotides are TGCAGTGCTAGAGGACCCAGCGAAAAACGGTTTTTT.

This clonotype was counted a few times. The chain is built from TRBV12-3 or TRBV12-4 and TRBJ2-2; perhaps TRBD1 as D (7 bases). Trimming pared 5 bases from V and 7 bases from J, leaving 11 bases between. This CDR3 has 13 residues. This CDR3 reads CASSRQGGGELFF. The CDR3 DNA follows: TGTGCCAGCAGTCGACAGGGAGGCGGGGAGCTGTTTTTT.

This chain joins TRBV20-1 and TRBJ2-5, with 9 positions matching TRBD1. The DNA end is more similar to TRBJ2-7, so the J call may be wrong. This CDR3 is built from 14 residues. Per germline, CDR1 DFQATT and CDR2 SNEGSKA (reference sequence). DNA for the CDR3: TGCAGTGCTAGAGTAGGGACAGGGAGCTACGAGCAGTACTTC. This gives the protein CSARVGTGSYEQYF.

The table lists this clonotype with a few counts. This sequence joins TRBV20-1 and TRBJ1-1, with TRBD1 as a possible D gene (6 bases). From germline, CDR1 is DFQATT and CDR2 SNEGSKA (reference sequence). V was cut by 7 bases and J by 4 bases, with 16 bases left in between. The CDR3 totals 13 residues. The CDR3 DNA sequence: TGCAGTGTTTTGACAGGAAGGGGCACTGAAGCTTTCTTT. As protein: CSVLTGRGTEAFF.

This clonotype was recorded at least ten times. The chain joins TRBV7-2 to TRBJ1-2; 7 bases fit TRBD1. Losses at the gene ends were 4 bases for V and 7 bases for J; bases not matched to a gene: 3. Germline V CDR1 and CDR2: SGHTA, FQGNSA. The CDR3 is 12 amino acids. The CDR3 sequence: CASSSDRTGYTF. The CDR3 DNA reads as TGTGCCAGCAGCTCGGACAGGACTGGCTACACCTTC. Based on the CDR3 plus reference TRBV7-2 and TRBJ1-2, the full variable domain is GAGVSQSPSNKVTEKGKDVELRCDPISGHTALYWYRQSLGQGLEFLIYFQGNSAPDKSGLPSDRFSAERTGGSVSTLTIQRTQQEDSAVYLCASSSDRTGYTFGSGTRLTVV.

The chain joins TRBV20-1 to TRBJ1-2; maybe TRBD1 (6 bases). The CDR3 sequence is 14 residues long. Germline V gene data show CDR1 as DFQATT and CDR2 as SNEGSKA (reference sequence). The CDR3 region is CSGLSTGADYGYTF. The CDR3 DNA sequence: TGCAGCGGACTGTCGACAGGCGCTGACTATGGCTACACCTTC.

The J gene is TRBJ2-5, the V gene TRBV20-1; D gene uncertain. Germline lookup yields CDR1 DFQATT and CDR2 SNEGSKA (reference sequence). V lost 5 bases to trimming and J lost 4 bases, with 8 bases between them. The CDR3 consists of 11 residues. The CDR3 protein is CSALKGETQYF. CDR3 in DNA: TGCAGTGCTCTCAAAGGAGAGACCCAGTACTTC.

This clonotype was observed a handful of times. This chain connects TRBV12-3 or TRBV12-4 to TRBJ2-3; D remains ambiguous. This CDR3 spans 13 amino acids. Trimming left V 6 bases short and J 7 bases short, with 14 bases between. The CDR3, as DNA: TGTGCCAGCAGGCAGCTAGAGGCCTATACGCAGTATTTT. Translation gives CASRQLEAYTQYF.